Sequencing of this T cell receptor beta chain was carried out in a study of shared clonotypes between healthy human individuals. Genomic DNA (from each subset) was split evenly across several immunoSEQ plates. Authors' processing steps: ImmunoSEQ junction-only sequences lacked quality scores, so their filtering differed. Sequenced by immunoSEQ multiplex PCR; TCRdb stores in-frame clones only, minus some. V and J calls and clone size are copied from that table; D and trimming were computed from the DNA. Of about 2.2 million clones listed, 93% are singletons. V dropped 0 bases and J dropped 3; count of bases not matched to a gene: 12. Germline-derived CDR1 and CDR2 are SEHNR and FQNEAQ (reference sequence). The CDR3 totals 19 residues. Positive CCR7 selection of CD45RO-negative cells yielded the naive CD8 cells, and terminally differentiated effector memory CD45RA+ cells were excluded.

The sequence came from a man aged 18 to 29 in good health. Some clones in this sample may be carry-over from other donors' samples. The chain couples TRBV7-9 to TRBJ2-7, with TRBD2 identical over 12 bases. The sample comprised naive CD8+ T cells from PBMCs. As DNA, the CDR3 is TGTGCCAGCAGCTTAGCGAGGACTAGCGGGACAACCCCCCGCTACGAGCAGTACTTC. This codes for CASSLARTSGTTPRYEQYF.